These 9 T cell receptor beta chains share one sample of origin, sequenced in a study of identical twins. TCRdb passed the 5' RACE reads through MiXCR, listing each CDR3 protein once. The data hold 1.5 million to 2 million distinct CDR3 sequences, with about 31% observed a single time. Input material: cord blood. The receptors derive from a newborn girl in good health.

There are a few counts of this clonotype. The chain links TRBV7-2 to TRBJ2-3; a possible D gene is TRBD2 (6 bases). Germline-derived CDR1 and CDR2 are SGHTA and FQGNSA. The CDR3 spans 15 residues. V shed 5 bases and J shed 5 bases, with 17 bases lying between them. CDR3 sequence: CASSPGTFSGDTQYF. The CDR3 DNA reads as TGTGCCAGCAGCCCCGGGACTTTCTCAGGAGATACGCAGTATTTT.

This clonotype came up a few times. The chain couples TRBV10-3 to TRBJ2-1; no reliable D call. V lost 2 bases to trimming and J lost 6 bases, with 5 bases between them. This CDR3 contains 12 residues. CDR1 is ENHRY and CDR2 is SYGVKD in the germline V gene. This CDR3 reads CAISERANEQFF. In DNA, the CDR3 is TGTGCCATCAGTGAGAGGGCCAATGAGCAGTTCTTC.

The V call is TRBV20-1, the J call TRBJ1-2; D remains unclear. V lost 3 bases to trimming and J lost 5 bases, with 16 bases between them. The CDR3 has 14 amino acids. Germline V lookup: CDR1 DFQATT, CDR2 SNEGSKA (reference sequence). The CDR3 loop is CSARRLASGYGYTF. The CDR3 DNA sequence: TGCAGTGCTAGGAGGCTGGCGTCGGGGTATGGCTACACCTTC.

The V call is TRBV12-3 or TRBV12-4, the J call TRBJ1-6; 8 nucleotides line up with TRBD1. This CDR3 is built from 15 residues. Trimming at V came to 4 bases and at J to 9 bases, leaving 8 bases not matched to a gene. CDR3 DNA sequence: TGTGCCAGCAGTTCGAGGACAGGGCCCCTTTCACCCCTCCACTTT. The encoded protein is CASSSRTGPLSPLHF.

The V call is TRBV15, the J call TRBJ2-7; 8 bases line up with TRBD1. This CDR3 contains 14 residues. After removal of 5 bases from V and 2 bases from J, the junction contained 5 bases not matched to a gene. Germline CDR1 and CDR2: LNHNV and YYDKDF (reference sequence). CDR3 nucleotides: TGTGCCACCAGCTCGGACAGGGAAACCTACGAGCAGTACTTC. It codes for CATSSDRETYEQYF.

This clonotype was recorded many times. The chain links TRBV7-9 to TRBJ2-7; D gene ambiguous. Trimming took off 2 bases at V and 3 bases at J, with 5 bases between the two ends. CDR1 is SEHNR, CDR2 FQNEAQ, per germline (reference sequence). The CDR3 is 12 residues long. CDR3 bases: TGTGCCAGCAGCTTACCCAACTACGAGCAGTACTTC. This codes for CASSLPNYEQYF.

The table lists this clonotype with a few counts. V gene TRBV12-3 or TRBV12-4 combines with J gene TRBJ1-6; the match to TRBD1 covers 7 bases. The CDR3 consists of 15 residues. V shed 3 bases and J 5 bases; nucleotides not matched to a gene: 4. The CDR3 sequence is CASSFTGQNNSPLHF. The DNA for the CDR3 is TGTGCCAGCAGTTTCACGGGACAGAATAATTCACCCCTCCACTTT.

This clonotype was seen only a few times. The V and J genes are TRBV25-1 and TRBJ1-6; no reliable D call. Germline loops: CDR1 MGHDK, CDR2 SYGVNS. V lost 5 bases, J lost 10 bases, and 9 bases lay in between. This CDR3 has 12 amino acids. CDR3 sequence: CASSWSGSPLHF. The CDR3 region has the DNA TGTGCCAGCAGTTGGTCGGGGTCACCCCTCCACTTT.

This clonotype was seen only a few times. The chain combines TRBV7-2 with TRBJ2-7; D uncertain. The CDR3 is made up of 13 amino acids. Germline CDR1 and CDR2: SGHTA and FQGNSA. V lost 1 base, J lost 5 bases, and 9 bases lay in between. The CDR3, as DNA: TGTGCCAGCAGCTTAGGAGCGTTACACGAGCAGTACTTC. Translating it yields CASSLGALHEQYF.